These 27 T cell receptor beta chains originate from one sample sequenced in a study of blood T cell repertoires in COVID-19. The table came from immunoSEQ multiplex PCR; TCRdb's copy has only in-frame clones and leaves some out. The sample consists of 150,000 to 200,000 clones, 78% of them appearing once. Sequencing was performed on peripheral blood. The receptors were sampled from a woman older than 75 with acute or convalescent COVID-19.

V and J are TRBV9 and TRBJ2-3, with TRBD2 matching 8 bases. Germline loops: CDR1 SGDLS, CDR2 YYNGEE. This CDR3 is 15 amino acids long. V was pared by 3 bases and J by 0 bases, with 3 bases of the junction left unmatched. CDR3 residues: CASSGLASSTDTQYF. CDR3 in DNA: TGTGCCAGCAGCGGACTAGCGTCTAGCACAGATACGCAGTATTTT.

This clone was seen a few times. V and J are TRBV5-5 and TRBJ2-5; D gene ambiguous. Trimming left V 3 bases short and J 5 bases short, with 14 bases between. This CDR3 has 14 residues. Germline V gives CDR1 SGHKS, CDR2 YYEKEE (reference sequence). CDR3 DNA sequence: TGTGCCAGCAGCTCCTACACCCTAGACGAGACCCAGTACTTC. This sequence encodes CASSSYTLDETQYF.

This clone was observed a single time. CDR3: CASSPSGRPNEQYF. For the CDR3, the DNA is TGTGCCAGCAGTCCTAGCGGGAGACCCAACGAGCAGTACTTC. The chain joins TRBV4-2 to TRBJ2-7, with 10 bases matching TRBD2. After removal of 6 bases from V and 5 bases from J, the junction contained 7 bases not matched to a gene. There are 14 residues in the CDR3. Germline loops: CDR1 LGHNA, CDR2 YNFKEQ.

The chain employs TRBV6-5 and TRBJ2-7; D is uncertain. Germline assignment: CDR1 MNHEY and CDR2 SVGAGI. The CDR3 is made up of 15 amino acids. Trimming pared 2 bases from V and 5 bases from J, leaving 16 bases between. The CDR3 spells CASSYGPPRFDEQYF. The CDR3 DNA reads as TGTGCCAGCAGTTACGGCCCCCCCAGGTTCGACGAGCAGTACTTC.

The CDR3 bases are TGTGCCAGCAGATCCGACACCCTGGAAGGCTACACCTTC. Protein sequence: CASRSDTLEGYTF. V gene TRBV28 combines with J gene TRBJ1-2; D unclear. Germline assignment: CDR1 MDHEN and CDR2 SYDVKM. The V end was cut by 6 bases, the J end by 8 bases, with 16 bases between. The CDR3 is 13 amino acids.

The count of this clone is one. This chain joins TRBV4-2 and TRBJ1-3; D is uncertain. The CDR3 has 15 amino acids. CDR1 LGHNA and CDR2 YNFKEQ come from the germline V gene. V dropped 7 bases and J dropped 7 bases, with 20 bases sitting between them. The CDR3 DNA reads TGTGCCAGCACCCCGCGGGCTTCCGTCGTGAACACCATATATTTT. As protein: CASTPRASVVNTIYF.

The chain links TRBV7-9 to TRBJ2-3; 9 bases are shared with TRBD1. From germline, CDR1 is SEHNR and CDR2 FQNEAQ (reference sequence). This CDR3 contains 17 residues. After removal of 1 base from V and 3 bases from J, the junction contained 8 bases not matched to a gene. The DNA of the CDR3 is TGTGCCAGCAGCTTAGAAACAGGGGGCATCGGTACAGATACGCAGTATTTT. Translating it yields CASSLETGGIGTDTQYF.

This chain uses TRBV12-3 or TRBV12-4 with TRBJ2-7; TRBD2 matches 8 bases. J lost 6 bases, V lost 5 bases, and 3 bases had no gene match. This CDR3 has 12 amino acids. The CDR3 sequence: CASSLSGGEQYF. The CDR3 DNA is TGTGCCAGCAGTCTGAGCGGGGGCGAGCAGTACTTC.

V is TRBV12-3 or TRBV12-4 and J is TRBJ1-1, with no clear D. V was pared by 3 bases and J by 10 bases, with 12 bases between. CDR3 length equals 12 residues. The DNA for the CDR3 is TGTGCCAGCAGTTTTCAGGTCCCAGGAGCTTTCTTT. Translated, it gives CASSFQVPGAFF.

The chain carries TRBV6-5 and TRBJ1-6; no definite D call. The CDR3 has 14 amino acids. Trimming left V 8 bases short and J 5 bases short, with 13 bases between. Germline CDR1 MNHEY, CDR2 SVGAGI. CDR3 DNA sequence: TGTGCCAGCCCTTCTGGCTTCGATAATTCACCCCTCCACTTT. Translated: CASPSGFDNSPLHF.

The chain employs TRBV4-1 and TRBJ2-7; perhaps TRBD2 as D (6 bases). CDR1 and CDR2 from the germline V gene are MGHRA and YSYEKL. V was clipped by 4 bases and J by 2 bases, with 18 bases between them. The CDR3 spans 16 residues. The CDR3 DNA sequence: TGCGCCAGCAGCCCTACCATCGGGGGTCGCACCTACGAGCAGTACTTC. Its translation: CASSPTIGGRTYEQYF.

This clone appeared once. The chain uses TRBV6-5 and TRBJ2-7, with a possible D match to TRBD2 (6 bases). V gave up 6 bases and J gave up 0 bases, with 15 bases separating them. Germline CDR1 and CDR2: MNHEY and SVGAGI. The length of the CDR3 is 15 residues. In DNA, the CDR3 is TGTGCCAGCAGGGTCGGGGACTGGAGCTCCTACGAGCAGTACTTC. Translating gives CASRVGDWSSYEQYF.

This sequence joins TRBV7-9 and TRBJ1-2; TRBD1 aligns across 9 bases. Germline assignment: CDR1 SEHNR and CDR2 FQNEAQ (reference sequence). This CDR3 region has 16 residues. With 7 bases clipped from V and 8 bases from J, the junction kept 17 bases outside the gene matches. The CDR3 region has the DNA TGTGCCAGCATAGCCCATGCGGGACAGGGCCTCGAGGGCTACACCTTC. Protein: CASIAHAGQGLEGYTF.

This clone showed up just a few times. V is TRBV6-1 and J is TRBJ1-6; 7 bases are a match to TRBD1. Per germline, CDR1 MNHNS and CDR2 SASEGT. This CDR3 is 19 amino acids long. The J segment lost 3 bases and the V segment lost 2 bases, leaving 13 bases of the junction unmatched. This chain's CDR3 is CASSERPRGQAIYNSPLHF. Here the CDR3 DNA reads TGTGCCAGCAGTGAACGTCCCAGAGGACAGGCGATCTATAATTCACCCCTCCACTTT.

This clone was seen only a few times. The chain joins TRBV11-2 to TRBJ1-2; 8 bases align to TRBD1. The germline V gene has CDR1 SGHAT and CDR2 FQNNGV. Trimming cost V 5 bases and J 7 bases; bases outside gene matches: 6. The CDR3 contains 13 residues. CDR3 DNA sequence: TGTGCCAGCAGCACGGACAGGGCTCTTGGCTACACCTTC. It translates to CASSTDRALGYTF.

The chain is built from TRBV6-4 and TRBJ2-3, with 10 bases fitting TRBD2. CDR1 and CDR2 (germline): MRHNA, SNTAGT. The V gene end was trimmed by 0 bases and the J gene end by 3 bases; junction bases not matched to a gene: 3. The CDR3 loop spans 16 amino acids. In nucleotides, the CDR3 is TGTGCCAGCAGTGACTCGGCTAGCGGGAGTACAGATACGCAGTATTTT. Its translation is CASSDSASGSTDTQYF.

Only a few counts were recorded for this clone. The V gene is TRBV2, the J gene TRBJ1-4; no reliable D call. Trimming took 3 bases from V and 6 from J, leaving 2 bases between them. Germline V gene lookup returns CDR1 SNHLY and CDR2 FYNNEI. This CDR3 comprises 11 residues. CDR3 region: CASSDYEKLFF. CDR3 bases: TGTGCCAGCAGTGACTATGAAAAACTGTTTTTT.

This sequence joins TRBV19 and TRBJ1-5; TRBD1 aligns across 7 bases. The CDR3 totals 16 residues. Germline assignment: CDR1 LNHDA and CDR2 SQIVND (reference sequence). With 6 bases clipped from V and 7 bases from J, the junction kept 15 bases outside the gene matches. Here the CDR3 DNA reads TGTGCCAGTAGCCCTGGGGACAGAGGATCTAAACAGCCCCAGCATTTT. The encoded protein is CASSPGDRGSKQPQHF.

The chain is built from TRBV7-9 and TRBJ1-2, with D tentatively TRBD1 (5 bases). CDR1 is SEHNR and CDR2 is FQNEAQ in the germline V gene (reference sequence). The CDR3 has 15 amino acids. With 4 bases removed from V and 2 bases from J, the gap between germline ends came to 14 bases. The CDR3, as DNA: TGTGCCAGCAGCTCGTTGAAGGGGCCGAACTATGGCTACACCTTC. Protein sequence: CASSSLKGPNYGYTF. The full variable domain, its missing parts supplied by reference TRBV7-9 and TRBJ1-2, is DTGVSQNPRHKITKRGQNVTFRCDPISEHNRLYWYRQTLGQGPEFLTYFQNEAQLEKSRLLSDRFSAERPKGSFSTLEIQRTEQGDSAMYLCASSSLKGPNYGYTFGSGTRLTVV.

This clone was seen only once. The chain couples TRBV7-2 to TRBJ2-7, with 7 bases that match TRBD1. The length of the CDR3 is 13 residues. Germline lookup yields CDR1 SGHTA and CDR2 FQGNSA. Losses at the gene ends were 4 bases for V and 3 bases for J; bases not matched to a gene: 3. CDR3 sequence: CASSSDRVYEQYF. CDR3 in DNA: TGTGCCAGCAGCTCCGACAGGGTCTACGAGCAGTACTTC.

The chain employs TRBV5-1 and TRBJ2-2, with D perhaps TRBD1 (6 bases). Germline-derived CDR1 and CDR2 are SGHRS and YFSETQ. The CDR3 runs 15 residues. Trimming cost V 4 bases and J 5 bases, with 15 bases left between them. This CDR3 reads CASSTGQLVTGELFF. The CDR3, as DNA: TGCGCCAGCAGCACGGGACAACTGGTTACCGGGGAGCTGTTTTTT.

The V gene is TRBV6-5, the J gene TRBJ2-3; weak D call: TRBD2 (7 bases). The CDR3 sequence is 15 residues long. Germline V gives CDR1 MNHEY, CDR2 SVGAGI. Trimming left V 7 bases short and J 6 bases short, with 20 bases between. The CDR3 nucleotides are TGTGCCAGCACACAGGGCGGGGGAAGCGGGGATACGCAGTATTTT. Its protein product is CASTQGGGSGDTQYF.

V usage is TRBV5-5 and J usage is TRBJ2-7; 10 bases fit TRBD1. Trimming at V came to 4 bases and at J to 3 bases, leaving 7 bases not matched to a gene. Germline V CDR1 and CDR2: SGHKS, YYEKEE (reference sequence). There are 15 residues in the CDR3. DNA of the CDR3: TGTGCCAGCAGCCCGCGGGACAGGGGATTCTACGAGCAGTACTTC. Translating gives CASSPRDRGFYEQYF.

The sample holds a few counts of this clone. The V gene is TRBV5-1, the J gene TRBJ1-2, with 8 bases identical to TRBD1. CDR1 SGHRS and CDR2 YFSETQ come from the germline V gene. This CDR3 has 13 residues. Trimming removed 0 bases from V and 8 bases from J; junction bases left unmatched: 3. In nucleotides, the CDR3 is TGCGCCAGCAGCTTGGGGACAGGGTCAGGCTACACCTTC. This translates into CASSLGTGSGYTF.

The chain is built from TRBV5-1 and TRBJ1-2; TRBD1 aligns across 7 bases. CDR3 size: 13 residues. V was pared by 4 bases and J by 5 bases, with 5 bases of the junction left unmatched. Germline-derived CDR1 and CDR2 are SGHRS and YFSETQ. DNA of the CDR3: TGCGCCAGCAGCCTAGGGGGCGCGTATGGCTACACCTTC. Protein: CASSLGGAYGYTF.

The chain links TRBV19 to TRBJ2-7; D gene uncertain. V lost 5 bases to trimming and J lost 0 bases, with 8 bases between them. The germline CDR1 and CDR2 sequences are LNHDA and SQIVND (reference sequence). The CDR3 loop spans 13 amino acids. CDR3 coding DNA: TGTGCCAGTAGTCTCTCCCCCTCCTACGAGCAGTACTTC. This translates into CASSLSPSYEQYF.

This clone was counted a single time. The V and J genes are TRBV18 and TRBJ1-2; 10 bases agree with TRBD1. CDR1 is KGHSH and CDR2 is LQKENI in the germline V gene. This CDR3 comprises 14 residues. J was trimmed by 0 bases and V by 10 bases; bases with no gene match: 5. This CDR3 reads CATKDRGSNYGYTF. CDR3 DNA: TGTGCCACCAAGGACAGGGGGTCTAACTATGGCTACACCTTC.